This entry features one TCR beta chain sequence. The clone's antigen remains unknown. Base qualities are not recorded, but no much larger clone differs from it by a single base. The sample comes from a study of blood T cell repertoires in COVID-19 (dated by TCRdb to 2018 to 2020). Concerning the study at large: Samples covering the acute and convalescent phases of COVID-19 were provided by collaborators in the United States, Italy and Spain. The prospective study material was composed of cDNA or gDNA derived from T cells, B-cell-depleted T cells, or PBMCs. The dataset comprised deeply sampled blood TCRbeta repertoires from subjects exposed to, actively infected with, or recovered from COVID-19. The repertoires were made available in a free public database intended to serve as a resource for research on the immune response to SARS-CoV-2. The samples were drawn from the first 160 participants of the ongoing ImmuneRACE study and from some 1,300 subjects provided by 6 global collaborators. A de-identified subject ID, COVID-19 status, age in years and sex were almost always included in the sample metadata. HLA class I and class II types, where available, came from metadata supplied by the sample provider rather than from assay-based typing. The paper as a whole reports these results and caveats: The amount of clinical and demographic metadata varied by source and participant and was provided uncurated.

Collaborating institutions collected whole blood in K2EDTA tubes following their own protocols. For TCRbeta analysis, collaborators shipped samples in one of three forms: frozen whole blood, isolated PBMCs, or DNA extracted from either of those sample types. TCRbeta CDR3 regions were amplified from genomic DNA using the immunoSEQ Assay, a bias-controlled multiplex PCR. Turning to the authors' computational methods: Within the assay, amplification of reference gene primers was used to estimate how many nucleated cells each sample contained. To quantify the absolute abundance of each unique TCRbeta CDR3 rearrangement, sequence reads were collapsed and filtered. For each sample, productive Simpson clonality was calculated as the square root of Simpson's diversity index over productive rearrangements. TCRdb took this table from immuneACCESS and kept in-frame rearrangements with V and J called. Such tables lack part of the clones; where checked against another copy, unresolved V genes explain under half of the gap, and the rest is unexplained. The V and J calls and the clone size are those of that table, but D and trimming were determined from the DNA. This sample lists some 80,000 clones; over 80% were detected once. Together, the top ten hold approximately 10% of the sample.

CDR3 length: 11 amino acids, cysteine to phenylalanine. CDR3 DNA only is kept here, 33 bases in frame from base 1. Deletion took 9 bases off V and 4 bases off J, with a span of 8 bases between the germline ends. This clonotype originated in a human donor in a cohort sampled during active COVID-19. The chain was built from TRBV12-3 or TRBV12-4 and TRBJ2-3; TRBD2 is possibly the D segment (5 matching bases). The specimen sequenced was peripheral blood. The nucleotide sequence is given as TGTGCCAGTACTAGAGCAGATACGCAGTATTTT. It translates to CASTRADTQYF.